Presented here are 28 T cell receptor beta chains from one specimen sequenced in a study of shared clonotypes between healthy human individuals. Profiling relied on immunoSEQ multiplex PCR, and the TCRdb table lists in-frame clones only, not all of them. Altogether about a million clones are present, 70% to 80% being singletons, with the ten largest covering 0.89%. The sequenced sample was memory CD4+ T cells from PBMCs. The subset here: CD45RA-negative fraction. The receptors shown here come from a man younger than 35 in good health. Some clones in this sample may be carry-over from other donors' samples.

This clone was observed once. The CDR3: CAISEDGEETQYF. Written as DNA, the CDR3 is TGTGCCATCAGTGAGGACGGGGAAGAGACCCAGTACTTC. The chain links TRBV10-3 to TRBJ2-5; tentatively, D is TRBD2 (5 bases). V was shortened by 2 bases and J by 3 bases, with 7 bases between the two germline ends. Per the germline V gene, CDR1 is ENHRY and CDR2 is SYGVKD. The CDR3 contains 13 residues.

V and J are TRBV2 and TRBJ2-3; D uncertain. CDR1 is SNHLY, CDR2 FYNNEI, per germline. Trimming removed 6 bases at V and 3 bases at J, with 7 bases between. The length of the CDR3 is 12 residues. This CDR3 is CASRSQTDTQYF. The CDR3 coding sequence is TGTGCCAGCAGGTCACAGACAGATACGCAGTATTTT.

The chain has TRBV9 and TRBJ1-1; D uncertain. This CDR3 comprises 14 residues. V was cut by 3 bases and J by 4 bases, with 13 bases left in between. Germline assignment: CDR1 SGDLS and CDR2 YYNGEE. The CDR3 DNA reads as TGTGCCAGCAGCGCTTCAGTGGTGGGCACTGAAGCTTTCTTT. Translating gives CASSASVVGTEAFF.

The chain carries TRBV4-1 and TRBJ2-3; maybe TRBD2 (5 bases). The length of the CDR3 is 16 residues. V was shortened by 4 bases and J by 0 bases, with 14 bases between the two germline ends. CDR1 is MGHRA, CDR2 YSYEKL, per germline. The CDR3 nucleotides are TGCGCCAGCAGCCGAGACGCCGGGGTTAGCACAGATACGCAGTATTTT. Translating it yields CASSRDAGVSTDTQYF.

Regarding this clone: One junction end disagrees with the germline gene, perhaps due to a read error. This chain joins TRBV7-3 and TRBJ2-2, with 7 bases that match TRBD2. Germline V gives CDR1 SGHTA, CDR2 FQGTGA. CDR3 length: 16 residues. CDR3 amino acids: CAGSPPGLTNTGELFF. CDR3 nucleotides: TGTGCCGGCAGCCCTCCGGGACTAACGAACACCGGGGAGCTGTTTTTT.

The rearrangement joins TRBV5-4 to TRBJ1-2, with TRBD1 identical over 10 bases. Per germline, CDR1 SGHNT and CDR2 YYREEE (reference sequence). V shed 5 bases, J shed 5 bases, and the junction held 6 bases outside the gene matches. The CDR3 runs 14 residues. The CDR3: CASSPDRGQYGYTF. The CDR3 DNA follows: TGTGCCAGCAGTCCCGACAGGGGGCAATATGGCTACACCTTC.

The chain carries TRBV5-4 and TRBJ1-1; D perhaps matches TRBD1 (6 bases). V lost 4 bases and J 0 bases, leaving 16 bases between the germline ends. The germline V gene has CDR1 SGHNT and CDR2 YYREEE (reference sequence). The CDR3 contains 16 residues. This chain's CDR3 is CASSTPPGGMNTEAFF. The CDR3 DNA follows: TGTGCCAGCAGCACTCCCCCGGGGGGCATGAACACTGAAGCTTTCTTT.

The CDR3 sequence: CASSVASGRKDTQYF. The CDR3 coding sequence is TGTGCCAGCAGTGTCGCTAGCGGGAGAAAAGATACGCAGTATTTT. V usage is TRBV2 and J usage is TRBJ2-3, with 10 nucleotides matching TRBD2. The CDR3 extends over 15 amino acids. J was trimmed by 5 bases and V by 4 bases; bases with no gene match: 6. Germline V gives CDR1 SNHLY, CDR2 FYNNEI.

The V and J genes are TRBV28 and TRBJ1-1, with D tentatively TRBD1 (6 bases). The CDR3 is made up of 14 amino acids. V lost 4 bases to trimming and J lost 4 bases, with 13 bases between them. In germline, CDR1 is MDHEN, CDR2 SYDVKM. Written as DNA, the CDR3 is TGTGCCAGCAGTTCTTACAGGGCCGGCACTGAAGCTTTCTTT. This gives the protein CASSSYRAGTEAFF.

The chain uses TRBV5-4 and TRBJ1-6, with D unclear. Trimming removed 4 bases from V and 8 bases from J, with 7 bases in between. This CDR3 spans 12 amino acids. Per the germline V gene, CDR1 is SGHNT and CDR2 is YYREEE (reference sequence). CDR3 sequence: CASSLKDSPLHF. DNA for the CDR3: TGTGCCAGCAGCCTTAAGGATTCACCCCTCCACTTT.

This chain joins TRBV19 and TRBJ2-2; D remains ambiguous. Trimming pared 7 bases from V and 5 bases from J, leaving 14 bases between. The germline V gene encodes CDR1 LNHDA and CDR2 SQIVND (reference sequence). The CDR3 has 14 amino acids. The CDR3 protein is CASTPSTKTGELFF. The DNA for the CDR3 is TGTGCCAGTACCCCGAGTACAAAAACCGGGGAGCTGTTTTTT.

CDR3 DNA: TGTGCCAGCAGCTTAGGCAGGGCAGCCTATGGCTACACCTTC. Its translation: CASSLGRAAYGYTF. This chain uses TRBV7-2 with TRBJ1-2; tentative D call: TRBD1 (5 bases). In germline, CDR1 is SGHTA, CDR2 FQGNSA. V lost 1 base and J 4 bases, leaving 10 bases between the germline ends. This CDR3 contains 14 residues.

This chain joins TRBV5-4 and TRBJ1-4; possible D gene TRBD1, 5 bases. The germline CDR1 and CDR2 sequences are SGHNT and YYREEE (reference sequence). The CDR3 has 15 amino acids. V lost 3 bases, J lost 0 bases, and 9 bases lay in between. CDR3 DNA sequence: TGTGCCAGCAGCTGGGACGTTGCAACTAATGAAAAACTGTTTTTT. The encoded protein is CASSWDVATNEKLFF.

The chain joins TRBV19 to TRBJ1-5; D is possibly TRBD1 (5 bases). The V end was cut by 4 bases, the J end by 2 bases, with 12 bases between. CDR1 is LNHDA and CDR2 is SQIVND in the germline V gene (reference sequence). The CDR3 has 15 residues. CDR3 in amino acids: CASSTGTRGNQPQHF. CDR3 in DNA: TGTGCCAGTAGTACGGGGACCAGAGGCAATCAGCCCCAGCATTTT.

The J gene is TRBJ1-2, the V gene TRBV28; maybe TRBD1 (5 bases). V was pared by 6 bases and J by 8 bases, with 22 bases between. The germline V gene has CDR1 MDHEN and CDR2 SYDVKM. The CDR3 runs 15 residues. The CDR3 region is CASSPPFGGVYGYTF. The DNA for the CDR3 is TGTGCCAGCAGCCCGCCCTTCGGGGGGGTGTACGGCTACACCTTC.

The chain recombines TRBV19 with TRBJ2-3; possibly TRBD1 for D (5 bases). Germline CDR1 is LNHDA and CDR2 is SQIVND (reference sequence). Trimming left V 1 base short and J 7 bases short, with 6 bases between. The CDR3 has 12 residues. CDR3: CASSIGGNTQYF. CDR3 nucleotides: TGTGCCAGTAGTATAGGGGGCAATACGCAGTATTTT.

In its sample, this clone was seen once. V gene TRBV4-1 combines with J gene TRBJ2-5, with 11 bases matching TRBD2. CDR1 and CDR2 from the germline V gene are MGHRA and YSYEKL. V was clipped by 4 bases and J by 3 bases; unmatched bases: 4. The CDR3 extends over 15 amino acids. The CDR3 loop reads CASSRQGLAEETQYF. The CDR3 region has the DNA TGCGCCAGCAGCCGGCAGGGACTAGCGGAAGAGACCCAGTACTTC.

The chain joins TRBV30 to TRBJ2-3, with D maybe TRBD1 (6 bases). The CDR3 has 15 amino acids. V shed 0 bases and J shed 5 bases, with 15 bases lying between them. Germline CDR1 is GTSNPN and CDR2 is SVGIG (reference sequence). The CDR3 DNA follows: TGTGCCTGGAGTGTAGGGCAGGGGCCAGGAGATACGCAGTATTTT. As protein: CAWSVGQGPGDTQYF.

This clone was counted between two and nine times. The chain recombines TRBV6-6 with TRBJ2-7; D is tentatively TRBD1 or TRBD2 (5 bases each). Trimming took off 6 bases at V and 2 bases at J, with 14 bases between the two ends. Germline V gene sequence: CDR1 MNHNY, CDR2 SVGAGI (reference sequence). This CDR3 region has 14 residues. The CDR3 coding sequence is TGTGCCAGCAGGGCCGGGACGGGAACCTACGAGCAGTACTTC. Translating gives CASRAGTGTYEQYF.

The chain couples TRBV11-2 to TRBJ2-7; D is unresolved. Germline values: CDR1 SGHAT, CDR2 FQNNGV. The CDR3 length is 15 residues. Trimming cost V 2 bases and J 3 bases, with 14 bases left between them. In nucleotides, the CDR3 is TGTGCCAGCAGCTTAATGTCAGGCCGTTTCTACGAGCAGTACTTC. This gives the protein CASSLMSGRFYEQYF. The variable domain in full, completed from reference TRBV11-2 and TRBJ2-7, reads EAGVAQSPRYKIIEKRQSVAFWCNPISGHATLYWYQQILGQGPKLLIQFQNNGVVDDSQLPKDRFSAERLKGVDSTLKIQPAKLEDSAVYLCASSLMSGRFYEQYFGPGTRLTVT.

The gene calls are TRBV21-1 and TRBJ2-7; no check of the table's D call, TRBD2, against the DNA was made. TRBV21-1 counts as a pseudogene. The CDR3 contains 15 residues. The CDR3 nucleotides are TGTGCCAGCAGCAAGGCCCGGGTACTTTCCTACGAGCAGTACTTC. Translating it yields CASSKARVLSYEQYF.

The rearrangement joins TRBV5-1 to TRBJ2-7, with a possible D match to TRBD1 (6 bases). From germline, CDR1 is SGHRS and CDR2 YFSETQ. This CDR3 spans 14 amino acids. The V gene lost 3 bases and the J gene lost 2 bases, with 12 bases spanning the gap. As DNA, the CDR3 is TGCGCCAGCAGCTCGCAGGGGCGTACCTACGAGCAGTACTTC. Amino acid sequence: CASSSQGRTYEQYF.

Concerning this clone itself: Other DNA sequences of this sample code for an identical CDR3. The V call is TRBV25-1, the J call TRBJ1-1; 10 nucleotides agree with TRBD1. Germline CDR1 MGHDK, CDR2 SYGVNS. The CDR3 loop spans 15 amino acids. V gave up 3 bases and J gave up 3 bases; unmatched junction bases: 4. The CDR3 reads CASSDSGTGDTEAFF. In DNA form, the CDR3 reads TGTGCCAGCAGTGATTCCGGGACAGGGGACACTGAAGCTTTCTTT. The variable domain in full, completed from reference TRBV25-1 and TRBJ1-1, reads EADIYQTPRYLVIGTGKKITLECSQTMGHDKMYWYQQDPGMELHLIHYSYGVNSTEKGDLSSESTVSRIRTEHFPLTLESARPSHTSQYLCASSDSGTGDTEAFFGQGTRLTVV.

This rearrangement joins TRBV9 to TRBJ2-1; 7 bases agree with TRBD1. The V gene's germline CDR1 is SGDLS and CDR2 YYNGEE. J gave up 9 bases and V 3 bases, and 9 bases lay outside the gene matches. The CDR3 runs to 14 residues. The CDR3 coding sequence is TGTGCCAGCAGCGAACCGACAGGGATCGGTGAGCAGTTCTTC. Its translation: CASSEPTGIGEQFF. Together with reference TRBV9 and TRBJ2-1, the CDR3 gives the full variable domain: DSGVTQTPKHLITATGQRVTLRCSPRSGDLSVYWYQQSLDQGLQFLIQYYNGEERAKGNILERFSAQQFPDLHSELNLSSLELGDSALYFCASSEPTGIGEQFFGPGTRLTVL.

In DNA, the CDR3 is TGTGCCAGCAGCAGACTAGCGGGAGGACAATACAATGAGCAGTTCTTC. Encoded protein: CASSRLAGGQYNEQFF. The V call is TRBV7-6, the J call TRBJ2-1; 13 bases line up with TRBD2. This CDR3 comprises 16 residues. Germline trimming cut 5 bases from V and 4 bases from J; bases unmatched to any gene: 5. Germline loops: CDR1 SGHVS, CDR2 FNYEAQ.

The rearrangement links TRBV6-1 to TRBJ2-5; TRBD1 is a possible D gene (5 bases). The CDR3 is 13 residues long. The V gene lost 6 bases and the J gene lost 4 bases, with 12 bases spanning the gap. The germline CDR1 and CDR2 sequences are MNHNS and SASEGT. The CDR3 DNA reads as TGTGCCAGCAGCCTCCGAAGGGGAGAGACCCAGTACTTC. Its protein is CASSLRRGETQYF.

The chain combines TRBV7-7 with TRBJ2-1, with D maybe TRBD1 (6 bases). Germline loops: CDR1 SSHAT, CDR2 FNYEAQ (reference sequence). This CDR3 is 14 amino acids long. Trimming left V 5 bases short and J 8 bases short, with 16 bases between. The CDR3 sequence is CASSLQGPPDEQFF. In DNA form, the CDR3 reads TGTGCCAGCAGCCTTCAGGGGCCCCCAGATGAGCAGTTCTTC.

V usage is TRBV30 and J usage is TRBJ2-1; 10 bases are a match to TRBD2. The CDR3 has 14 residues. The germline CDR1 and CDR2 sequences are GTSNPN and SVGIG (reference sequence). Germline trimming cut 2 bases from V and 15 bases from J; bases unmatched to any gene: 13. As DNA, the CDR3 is TGTGCCTGGAGTCCCCCGGGTAGCGGGAGGAACCTGTTCTTC. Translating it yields CAWSPPGSGRNLFF. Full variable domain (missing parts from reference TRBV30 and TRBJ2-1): SQTIHQWPATLVQPVGSPLSLECTVEGTSNPNLYWYRQAAGRGLQLLFYSVGIGQISSEVPQNLSASRPQDRQFILSSKKLLLSDSGFYLCAWSPPGSGRNLFFGPGTRLTVL.